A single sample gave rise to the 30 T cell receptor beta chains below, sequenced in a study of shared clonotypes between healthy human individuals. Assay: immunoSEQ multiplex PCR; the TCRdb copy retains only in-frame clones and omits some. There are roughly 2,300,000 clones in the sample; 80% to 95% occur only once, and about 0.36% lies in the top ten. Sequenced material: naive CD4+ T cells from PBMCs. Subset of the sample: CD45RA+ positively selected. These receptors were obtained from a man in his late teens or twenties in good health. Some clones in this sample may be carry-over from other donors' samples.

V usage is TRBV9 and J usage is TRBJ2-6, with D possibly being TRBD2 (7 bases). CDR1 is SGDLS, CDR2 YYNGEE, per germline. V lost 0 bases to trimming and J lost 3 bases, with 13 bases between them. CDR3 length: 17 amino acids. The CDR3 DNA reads TGTGCCAGCAGCGTAGGGTGGCGGGGGCGTGGGGCCAACGTCCTGACTTTC. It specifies CASSVGWRGRGANVLTF.

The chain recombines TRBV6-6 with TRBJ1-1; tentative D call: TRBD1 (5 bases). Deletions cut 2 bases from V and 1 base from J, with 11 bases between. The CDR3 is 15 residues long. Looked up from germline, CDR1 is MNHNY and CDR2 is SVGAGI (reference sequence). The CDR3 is CASSYPQGRNTEAFF. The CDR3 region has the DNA TGTGCCAGCAGTTACCCTCAGGGCCGGAACACTGAAGCTTTCTTT.

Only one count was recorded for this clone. The CDR3 nucleotides read TGTGCCAGCAGGTCACCGGGACACCTGAACACTGAAGCTTTCTTT. This gives the protein CASRSPGHLNTEAFF. The rearrangement links TRBV7-9 to TRBJ1-1; tentative D call: TRBD1 (6 bases). The CDR3 totals 15 residues. Germline V gives CDR1 SEHNR, CDR2 FQNEAQ (reference sequence). V lost 6 bases to trimming and J lost 0 bases, with 14 bases between them.

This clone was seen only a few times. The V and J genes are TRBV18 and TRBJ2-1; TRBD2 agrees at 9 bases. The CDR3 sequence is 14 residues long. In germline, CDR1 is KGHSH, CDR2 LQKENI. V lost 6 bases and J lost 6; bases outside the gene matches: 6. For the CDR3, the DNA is TGTGCCAGCTCTTCGGGACTAGCCGGCAATGAGCAGTTCTTC. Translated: CASSSGLAGNEQFF.

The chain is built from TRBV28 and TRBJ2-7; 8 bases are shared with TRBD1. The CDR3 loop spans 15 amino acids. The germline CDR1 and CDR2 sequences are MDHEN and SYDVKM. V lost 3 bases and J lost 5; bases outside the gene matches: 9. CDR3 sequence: CASSFWGRGLNEQYF. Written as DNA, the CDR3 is TGTGCCAGCAGTTTTTGGGGCAGGGGGCTAAACGAGCAGTACTTC. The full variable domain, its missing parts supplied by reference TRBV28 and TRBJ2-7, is DVKVTQSSRYLVKRTGEKVFLECVQDMDHENMFWYRQDPGLGLRLIYFSYDVKMKEKGDIPEGYSVSREKKERFSLILESASTNQTSMYLCASSFWGRGLNEQYFGPGTRLTVT.

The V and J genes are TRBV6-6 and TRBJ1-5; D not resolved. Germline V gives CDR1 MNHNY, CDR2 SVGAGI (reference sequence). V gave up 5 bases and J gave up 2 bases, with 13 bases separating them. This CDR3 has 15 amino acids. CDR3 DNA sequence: TGTGCCAGCAGTGAGGGCCCGTGGGGCAATCAGCCCCAGCATTTT. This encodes CASSEGPWGNQPQHF.

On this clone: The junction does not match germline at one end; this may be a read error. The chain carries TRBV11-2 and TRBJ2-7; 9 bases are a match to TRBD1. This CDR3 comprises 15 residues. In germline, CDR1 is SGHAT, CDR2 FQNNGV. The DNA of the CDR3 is TGTGCCAGCAGCTTCACCACAGGGGGCTCCCACGAGCAGTACTTC. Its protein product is CASSFTTGGSHEQYF.

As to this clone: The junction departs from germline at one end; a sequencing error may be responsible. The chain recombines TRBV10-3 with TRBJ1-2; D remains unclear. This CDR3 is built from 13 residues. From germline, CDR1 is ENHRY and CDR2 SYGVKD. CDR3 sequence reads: CAITGGGGYGCTF. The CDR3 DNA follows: TGTGCCATCACCGGCGGAGGAGGCTATGGCTGCACCTTC.

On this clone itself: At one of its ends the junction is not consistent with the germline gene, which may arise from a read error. The CDR3 coding sequence is TGTGCCAGCAGCCCCCTAGCGGGAGGGCAAGGGACCCAGTACTTC. As protein: CASSPLAGGQGTQYF. The chain couples TRBV28 to TRBJ2-5, with TRBD2 identical over 12 bases. Looked up from germline, CDR1 is MDHEN and CDR2 is SYDVKM. This CDR3 has 15 residues. Complete variable domain (other parts from reference TRBV28 and TRBJ2-5): DVKVTQSSRYLVKRTGEKVFLECVQDMDHENMFWYRQDPGLGLRLIYFSYDVKMKEKGDIPEGYSVSREKKERFSLILESASTNQTSMYLCASSPLAGGQGTQYFGPGTRLLVL.

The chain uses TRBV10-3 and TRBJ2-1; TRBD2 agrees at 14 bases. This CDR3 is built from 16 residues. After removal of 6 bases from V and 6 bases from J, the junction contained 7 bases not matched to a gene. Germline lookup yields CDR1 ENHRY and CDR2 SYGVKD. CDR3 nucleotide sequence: TGTGCCATCAGGGACTCGGGACTAGCGGGAGTCAATGAGCAGTTCTTC. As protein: CAIRDSGLAGVNEQFF.

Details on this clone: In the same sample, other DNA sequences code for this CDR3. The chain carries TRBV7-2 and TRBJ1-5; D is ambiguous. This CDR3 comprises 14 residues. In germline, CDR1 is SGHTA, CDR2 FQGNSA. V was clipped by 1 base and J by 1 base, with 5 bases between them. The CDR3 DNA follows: TGTGCCAGCAGCTTAGGGCTAAGCAATCAGCCCCAGCATTTT. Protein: CASSLGLSNQPQHF.

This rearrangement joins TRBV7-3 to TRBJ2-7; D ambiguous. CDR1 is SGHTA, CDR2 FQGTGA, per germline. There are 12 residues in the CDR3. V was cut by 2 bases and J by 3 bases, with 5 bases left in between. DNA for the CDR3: TGTGCCAGCAGCTTACCGGACTACGAGCAGTACTTC. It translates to CASSLPDYEQYF.

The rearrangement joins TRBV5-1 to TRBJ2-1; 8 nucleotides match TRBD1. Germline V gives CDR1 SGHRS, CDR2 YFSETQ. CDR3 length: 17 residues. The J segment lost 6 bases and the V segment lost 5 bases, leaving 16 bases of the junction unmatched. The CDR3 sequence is CASRRDRLDPGFNEQFF. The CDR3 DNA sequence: TGCGCCAGCAGGCGGGACAGGTTGGACCCGGGATTCAATGAGCAGTTCTTC.

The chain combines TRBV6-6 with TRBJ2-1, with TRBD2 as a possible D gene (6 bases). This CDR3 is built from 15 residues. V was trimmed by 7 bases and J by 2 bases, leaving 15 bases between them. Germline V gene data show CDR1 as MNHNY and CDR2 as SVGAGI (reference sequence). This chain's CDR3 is CASIPAGGTYNEQFF. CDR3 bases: TGTGCCAGCATCCCTGCCGGGGGAACCTACAATGAGCAGTTCTTC.

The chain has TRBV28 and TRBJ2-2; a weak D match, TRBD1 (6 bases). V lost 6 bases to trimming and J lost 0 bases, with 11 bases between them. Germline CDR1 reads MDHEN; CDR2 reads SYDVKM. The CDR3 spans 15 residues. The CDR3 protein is CASSYRASNTGELFF. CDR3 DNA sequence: TGTGCCAGCAGCTACAGGGCCTCGAACACCGGGGAGCTGTTTTTT. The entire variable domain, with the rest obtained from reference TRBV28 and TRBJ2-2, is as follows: DVKVTQSSRYLVKRTGEKVFLECVQDMDHENMFWYRQDPGLGLRLIYFSYDVKMKEKGDIPEGYSVSREKKERFSLILESASTNQTSMYLCASSYRASNTGELFFGEGSRLTVL.

The CDR3 coding sequence is TGTGCCAGCAGTTACGGAGGGACGGTTAATGAAAAACTGTTTTTT. Translation: CASSYGGTVNEKLFF. This chain joins TRBV6-5 and TRBJ1-4; D is possibly TRBD1 (5 bases). CDR3 length equals 15 residues. From germline, CDR1 is MNHEY and CDR2 SVGAGI. Trimming shortened V by 2 bases and J by 4 bases, and 11 bases separated the two germline ends.

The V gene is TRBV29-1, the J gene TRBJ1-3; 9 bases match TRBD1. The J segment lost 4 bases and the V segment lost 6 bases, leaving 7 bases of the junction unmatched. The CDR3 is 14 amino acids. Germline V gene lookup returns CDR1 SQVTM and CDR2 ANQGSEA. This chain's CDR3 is CSVGTGITGNTIYF. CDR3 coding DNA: TGCAGCGTGGGGACAGGGATCACGGGAAACACCATATATTTT.

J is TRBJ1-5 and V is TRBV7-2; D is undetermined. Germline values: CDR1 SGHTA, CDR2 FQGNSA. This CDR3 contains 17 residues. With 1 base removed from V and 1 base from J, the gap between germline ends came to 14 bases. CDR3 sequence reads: CASSLEGPRPSNQPQHF. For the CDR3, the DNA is TGTGCCAGCAGCTTAGAGGGCCCGCGTCCCAGCAATCAGCCCCAGCATTTT.

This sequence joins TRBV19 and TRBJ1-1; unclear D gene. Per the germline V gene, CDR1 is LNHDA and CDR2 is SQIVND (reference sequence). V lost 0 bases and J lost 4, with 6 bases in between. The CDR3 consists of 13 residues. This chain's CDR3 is CASSIEFSTEAFF. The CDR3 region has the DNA TGTGCCAGTAGTATAGAATTCAGCACTGAAGCTTTCTTT.

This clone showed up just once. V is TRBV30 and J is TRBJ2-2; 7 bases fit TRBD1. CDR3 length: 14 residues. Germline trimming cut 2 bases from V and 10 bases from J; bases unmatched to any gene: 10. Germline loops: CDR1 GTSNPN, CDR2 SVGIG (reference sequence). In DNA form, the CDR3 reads TGTGCCTGGAGTTGGAAGGGGGCGCTTGCGGAGCTGTTTTTT. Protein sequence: CAWSWKGALAELFF.

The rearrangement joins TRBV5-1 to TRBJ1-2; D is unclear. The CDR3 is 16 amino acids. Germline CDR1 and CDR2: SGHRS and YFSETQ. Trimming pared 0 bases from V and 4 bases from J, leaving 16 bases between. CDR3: CASSLGPQAGFYGYTF. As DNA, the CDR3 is TGCGCCAGCAGCTTGGGCCCTCAGGCAGGATTCTATGGCTACACCTTC.

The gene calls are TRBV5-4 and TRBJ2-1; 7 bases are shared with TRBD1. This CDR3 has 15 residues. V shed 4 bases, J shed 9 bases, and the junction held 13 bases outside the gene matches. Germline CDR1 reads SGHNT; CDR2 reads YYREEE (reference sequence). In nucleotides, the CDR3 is TGTGCCAGCAGCCCGACAGGGTTGAGTCAGGGTGAGCAGTTCTTC. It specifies CASSPTGLSQGEQFF.

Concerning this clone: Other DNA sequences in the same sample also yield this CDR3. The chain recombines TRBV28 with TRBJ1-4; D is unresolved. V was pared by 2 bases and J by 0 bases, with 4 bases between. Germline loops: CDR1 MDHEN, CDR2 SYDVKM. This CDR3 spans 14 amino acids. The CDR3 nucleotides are TGTGCCAGCAGTTTAGGGACAACTAATGAAAAACTGTTTTTT. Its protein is CASSLGTTNEKLFF.

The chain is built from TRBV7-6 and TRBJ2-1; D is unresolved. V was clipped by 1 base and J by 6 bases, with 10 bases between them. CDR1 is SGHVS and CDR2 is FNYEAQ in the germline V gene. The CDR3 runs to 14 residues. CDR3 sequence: CASSLGGSPNEQFF. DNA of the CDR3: TGTGCCAGCAGCTTAGGGGGTAGCCCCAATGAGCAGTTCTTC.

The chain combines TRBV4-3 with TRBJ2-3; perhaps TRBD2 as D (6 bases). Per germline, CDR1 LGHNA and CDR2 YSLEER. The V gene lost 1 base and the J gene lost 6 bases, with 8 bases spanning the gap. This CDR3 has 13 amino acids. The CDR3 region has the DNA TGCGCCAGCAGCCAAGGGGGGGAGGATACGCAGTATTTT. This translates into CASSQGGEDTQYF.

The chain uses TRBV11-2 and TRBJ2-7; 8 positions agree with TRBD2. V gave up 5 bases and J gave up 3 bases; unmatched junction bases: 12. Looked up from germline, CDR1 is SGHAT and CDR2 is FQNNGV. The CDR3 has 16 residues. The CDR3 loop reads CASSILTGTRIYEQYF. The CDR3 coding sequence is TGTGCCAGCAGCATCCTAACCGGGACTAGGATCTACGAGCAGTACTTC.

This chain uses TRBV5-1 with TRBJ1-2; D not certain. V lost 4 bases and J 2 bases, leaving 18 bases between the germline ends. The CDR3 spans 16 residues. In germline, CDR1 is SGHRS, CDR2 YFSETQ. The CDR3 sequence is CASSPDPLPPNYGYTF. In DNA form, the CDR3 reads TGCGCCAGCAGCCCTGACCCACTACCACCCAACTATGGCTACACCTTC.

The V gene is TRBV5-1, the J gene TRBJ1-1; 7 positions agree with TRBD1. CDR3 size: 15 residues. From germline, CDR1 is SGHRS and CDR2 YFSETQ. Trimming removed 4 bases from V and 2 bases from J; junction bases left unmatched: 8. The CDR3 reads CASSDRERGNTEAFF. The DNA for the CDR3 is TGCGCCAGCAGCGACAGGGAACGCGGAAACACTGAAGCTTTCTTT.

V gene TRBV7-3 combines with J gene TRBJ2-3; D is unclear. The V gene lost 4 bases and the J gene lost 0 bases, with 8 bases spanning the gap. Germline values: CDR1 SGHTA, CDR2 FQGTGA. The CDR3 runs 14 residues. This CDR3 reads CASSSASSTDTQYF. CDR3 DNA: TGTGCCAGCAGCTCCGCATCTAGCACAGATACGCAGTATTTT.

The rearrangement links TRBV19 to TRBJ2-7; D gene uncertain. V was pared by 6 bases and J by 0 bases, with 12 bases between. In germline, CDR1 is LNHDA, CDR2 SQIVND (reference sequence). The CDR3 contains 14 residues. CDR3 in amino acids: CASSHMDGSYEQYF. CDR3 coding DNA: TGTGCCAGTAGCCATATGGACGGCTCCTACGAGCAGTACTTC.